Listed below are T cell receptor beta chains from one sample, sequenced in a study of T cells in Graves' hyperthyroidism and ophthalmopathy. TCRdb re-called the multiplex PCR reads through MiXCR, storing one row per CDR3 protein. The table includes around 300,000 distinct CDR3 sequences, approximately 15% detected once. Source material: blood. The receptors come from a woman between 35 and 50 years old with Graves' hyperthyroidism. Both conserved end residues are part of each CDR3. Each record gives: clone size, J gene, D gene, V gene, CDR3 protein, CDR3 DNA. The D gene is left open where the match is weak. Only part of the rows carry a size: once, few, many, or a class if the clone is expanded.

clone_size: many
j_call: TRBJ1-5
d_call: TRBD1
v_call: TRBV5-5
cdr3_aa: CASSLFQGANQPQHF
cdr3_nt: TGTGCCAGCAGCTTGTTTCAGGGGGCTAATCAGCCCCAGCATTTT

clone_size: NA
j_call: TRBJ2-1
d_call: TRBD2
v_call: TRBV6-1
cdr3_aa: CASSDGVAGGNEQFF
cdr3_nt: TGTGCCAGCAGTGACGGGGTAGCGGGAGGCAATGAGCAGTTCTTC

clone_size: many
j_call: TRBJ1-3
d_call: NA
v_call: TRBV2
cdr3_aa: CASSESLFGNTIYF
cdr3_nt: TGTGCCAGCAGTGAATCTCTATTTGGAAACACCATATATTTT

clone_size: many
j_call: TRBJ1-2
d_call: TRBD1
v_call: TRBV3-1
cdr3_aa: CASTSGGTNYGYTF
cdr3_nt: TGTGCCAGCACCTCAGGGGGAACTAACTATGGCTACACCTTC

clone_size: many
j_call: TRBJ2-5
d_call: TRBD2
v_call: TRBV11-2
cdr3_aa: CASSSGTSGRETQYF
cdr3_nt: TGTGCCAGCAGCTCGGGGACTAGCGGGAGGGAGACCCAGTACTTC

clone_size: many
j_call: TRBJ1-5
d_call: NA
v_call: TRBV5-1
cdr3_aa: CASSLETGQNQPQHF
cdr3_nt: TGCGCCAGCAGCTTGGAGACAGGACAAAATCAGCCCCAGCATTTT

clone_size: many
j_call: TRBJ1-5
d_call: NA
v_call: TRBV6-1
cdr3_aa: CASSYLINQPQHF
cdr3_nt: TGTGCCAGCAGTTATCTCATCAATCAGCCCCAGCATTTT

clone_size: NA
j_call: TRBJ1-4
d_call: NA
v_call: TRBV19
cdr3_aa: CASRTGPSTNEKLFF
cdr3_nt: TGTGCCAGTAGAACAGGGCCGTCAACTAATGAAAAACTGTTTTTT

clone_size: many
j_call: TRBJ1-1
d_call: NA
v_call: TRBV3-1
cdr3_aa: CASSLRDGNTEAFF
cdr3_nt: TGTGCCAGCAGCCTCCGGGACGGGAACACTGAAGCTTTCTTT

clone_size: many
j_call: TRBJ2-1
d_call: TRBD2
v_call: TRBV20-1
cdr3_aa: CSALSLAGGAYNEQFF
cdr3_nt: TGCAGTGCCCTCTCTCTAGCGGGAGGCGCGTACAATGAGCAGTTCTTC

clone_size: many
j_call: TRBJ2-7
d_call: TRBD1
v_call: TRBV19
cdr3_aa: CASSPFGQGSYEQYF
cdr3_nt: TGTGCCAGTAGTCCCTTTGGACAGGGCTCCTACGAGCAGTACTTC

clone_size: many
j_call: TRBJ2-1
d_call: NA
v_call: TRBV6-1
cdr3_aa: CASSGRQPLSYNEQFF
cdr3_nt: TGTGCCAGCAGTGGACGACAGCCTCTCTCCTACAATGAGCAGTTCTTC

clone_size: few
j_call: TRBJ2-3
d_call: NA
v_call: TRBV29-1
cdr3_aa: CSVGGAGSTDTQYF
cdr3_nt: TGCAGCGTGGGGGGCGCGGGAAGCACAGATACGCAGTATTTT

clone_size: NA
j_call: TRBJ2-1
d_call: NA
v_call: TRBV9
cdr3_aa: CASSYRDGYNEQFF
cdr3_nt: TGTGCCAGCAGCTACCGGGACGGCTACAATGAGCAGTTCTTC

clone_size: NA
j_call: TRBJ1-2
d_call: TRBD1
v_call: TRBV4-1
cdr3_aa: CASSQDPGTAYGYTF
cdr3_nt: TGCGCCAGCAGCCAAGACCCGGGGACAGCCTATGGCTACACCTTC

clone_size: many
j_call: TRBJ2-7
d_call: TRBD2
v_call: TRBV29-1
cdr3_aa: CSVETSATYEQYF
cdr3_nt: TGCAGCGTTGAGACTAGCGCCACCTACGAGCAGTACTTC

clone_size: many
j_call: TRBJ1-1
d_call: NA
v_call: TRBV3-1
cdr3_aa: CASSQGGDTEAFF
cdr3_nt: TGTGCCAGCAGCCAGGGGGGGGACACTGAAGCTTTCTTT

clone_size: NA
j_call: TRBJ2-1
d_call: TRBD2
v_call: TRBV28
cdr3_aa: CASSPGTSGRAGTYNEQFF
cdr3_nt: TGTGCCAGCAGTCCAGGGACTAGCGGGAGGGCTGGAACCTACAATGAGCAGTTCTTC

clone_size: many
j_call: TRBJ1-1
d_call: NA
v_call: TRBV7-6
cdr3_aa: CASSLVPQMNTEAFF
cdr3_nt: TGTGCCAGCAGCTTAGTACCACAAATGAACACTGAAGCTTTCTTT

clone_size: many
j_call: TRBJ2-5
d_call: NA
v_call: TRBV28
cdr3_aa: CASSPQGDYQETQYF
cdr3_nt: TGTGCCAGCAGCCCCCAGGGTGACTACCAAGAGACCCAGTACTTC

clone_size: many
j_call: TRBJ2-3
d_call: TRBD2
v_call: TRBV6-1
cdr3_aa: CASSEMAGGFHTQYF
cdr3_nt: TGTGCCAGCAGTGAAATGGCGGGAGGGTTTCATACGCAGTATTTT

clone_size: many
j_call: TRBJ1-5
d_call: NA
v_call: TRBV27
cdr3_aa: CASRTRGSNQPQHF
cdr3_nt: TGTGCCAGCAGAACTAGAGGGAGCAATCAGCCCCAGCATTTT

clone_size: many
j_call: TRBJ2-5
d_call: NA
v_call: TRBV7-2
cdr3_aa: CASSVVGGHLQETQYF
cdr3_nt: TGTGCCAGCAGCGTAGTGGGGGGACACTTACAAGAGACCCAGTACTTC

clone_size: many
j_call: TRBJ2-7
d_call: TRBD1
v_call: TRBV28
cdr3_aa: CASSGPPQGEYEQYF
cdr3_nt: TGTGCCAGCAGTGGGCCACCACAGGGGGAGTACGAGCAGTACTTC

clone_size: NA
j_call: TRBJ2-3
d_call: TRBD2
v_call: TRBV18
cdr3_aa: CASSLTGGLLDTQYF
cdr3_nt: TGTGCCAGCTCACTGACGGGAGGGCTCTTGGATACGCAGTATTTT

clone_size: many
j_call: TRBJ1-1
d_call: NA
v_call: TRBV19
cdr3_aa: CASRRGGDLEAFF
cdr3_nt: TGTGCCAGTAGACGGGGGGGCGATTTGGAAGCTTTCTTT